The text below deals with one T cell receptor (beta chain). Per the germline V gene, CDR1 is SEHNR and CDR2 is FQNEAQ (reference sequence). The CDR3 has 15 residues. V lost 3 bases, J lost 2 bases, and 7 bases stayed unmatched. RNA amounts of about 0.5 to 1 ug underwent reverse transcription with random hexamers. The amplification used immunoSEQ multiplex PCR on TCR beta CDR3; it spanned 54 Vbeta and 13 Jbeta. Using its own MiXCR run on the immunoSEQ multiplex PCR reads, TCRdb lists one record per CDR3 protein. The sample lists some 150,000 distinct CDR3 sequences; approximately 94% were seen once. The data were obtained in a study of CD8 T cells in Susac syndrome. The T cells that were sequenced for TCR beta were CD8+ and CD4+ cells from blood. The CD8+ and CD4+ T cells were negatively isolated, with the TEMRA cells enriched by FACS.

The specimen sequenced was CD8+ T cells from PBMCs. This TCR was sampled from a human donor with multiple sclerosis. This chain uses TRBV7-9 with TRBJ2-7; 7 bases match TRBD1. The CDR3 reads CASSFLGQEPYEQYF. The CDR3 DNA reads as TGTGCCAGCAGCTTTTTAGGACAGGAACCCTACGAGCAGTACTTC.